This TCR beta chain stems from a study of lymphopenia after photon versus proton radiotherapy. The study, taken as a whole, reports: Only patients who died were analyzed for survival; proton advantage is unproven. Proton therapy kept repertoires fairly stable, unlike photons, which gained effector/memory cells. Oligoclonal CD8+ Temra expansion after nadir drove photon patients' diversity drop.

Clones were read by immunoSEQ multiplex PCR, and TCRdb kept only the in-frame ones, dropping some. The profile shows about 30,000 clones, nearly 90% of them singletons. To note about this clone: Its cognate antigen is unknown.

The V gene's germline CDR1 is MNHEY and CDR2 SMNVEV (reference sequence). The germline V and J ends were trimmed by 7 bases and 0 bases, with 13 bases remaining between them. The CDR3 sequence is 14 residues long. Sequencing used peripheral blood, obtained from a patient treated with proton-based radiotherapy. This sequence was found in a woman in her 70s with pancreatic cancer. Some clones in this sample may be carry-over from other donors' samples. V is TRBV27 and J is TRBJ2-7, with D perhaps TRBD2 (5 bases). CDR3: CASTPVGGSYEQYF. DNA for the CDR3: TGTGCCAGCACACCGGTAGGAGGCTCCTACGAGCAGTACTTC.